One sample yielded the 2 T cell receptor beta chains listed below, sequenced in a study of blood T cell repertoires in COVID-19. The assay was immunoSEQ multiplex PCR, and TCRdb's table has in-frame clones only and misses some. The sample contains about 170,000 clones, around 87% of which appear only once. The sequencing input was peripheral blood. The origin of the receptors is a woman of 80 years or more in a cohort sampled during active or convalescent COVID-19.

This rearrangement joins TRBV5-1 to TRBJ2-3, with 11 nucleotides matching TRBD2. This CDR3 has 17 amino acids. V dropped 3 bases and J dropped 5; count of bases not matched to a gene: 11. Germline CDR1 SGHRS, CDR2 YFSETQ. The CDR3 loop is CASSSGALAGGLDTQYF. DNA of the CDR3: TGCGCCAGCAGCTCCGGGGCTCTAGCGGGGGGACTAGATACGCAGTATTTT. The whole variable domain, filled in from reference TRBV5-1 and TRBJ2-3, reads KAGVTQTPRYLIKTRGQQVTLSCSPISGHRSVSWYQQTPGQGLQFLFEYFSETQRNKGNFPGRFSGRQFSNSRSEMNVSTLELGDSALYLCASSSGALAGGLDTQYFGPGTRLTVL.

The rearrangement uses TRBV7-6 and TRBJ1-6; possibly TRBD1 for D (5 bases). The CDR3 runs to 20 residues. V dropped 3 bases and J dropped 1 base, with 22 bases sitting between them. CDR1 is SGHVS, CDR2 FNYEAQ, per germline. CDR3 amino acids: CASSFTIPQPKGSYNSPLHF. The CDR3 DNA sequence: TGTGCCAGCAGCTTTACCATACCCCAACCCAAGGGGTCCTATAATTCACCCCTCCACTTT.